What follows are 27 T cell receptor beta chains derived from one specimen sequenced in a study of blood T cell repertoires in COVID-19. TCRdb's copy holds only in-frame clones and misses some; the assay was immunoSEQ multiplex PCR. Here the sample spans roughly 400,000 clones, around 87% being singletons. The sequencing input was peripheral blood. Receptors originate from a woman in her sixties with COVID-19, enrolled during active disease.

J is TRBJ2-1 and V is TRBV19, with D possibly matching TRBD1 (8 bases). Germline CDR1 is LNHDA and CDR2 is SQIVND (reference sequence). CDR3 length: 19 residues. Trimming stripped 3 bases from V and 4 bases from J, with 25 bases between. This CDR3 reads CASSIWAMNTGGVYNEQFF. The CDR3 DNA is TGTGCCAGTAGTATTTGGGCCATGAACACAGGGGGGGTATACAATGAGCAGTTCTTC.

This chain connects TRBV27 to TRBJ1-1; a weak D match, TRBD1 (5 bases). With 6 bases removed from V and 0 bases from J, the gap between germline ends came to 11 bases. CDR3 length: 14 residues. CDR1 and CDR2 (germline): MNHEY, SMNVEV (reference sequence). CDR3 protein: CASRNDRLNTEAFF. The CDR3 DNA reads TGTGCCAGCAGGAATGACAGATTGAACACTGAAGCTTTCTTT.

The chain carries TRBV3-1 (or the pseudogene TRBV3-2) and TRBJ1-2; 9 nucleotides agree with TRBD1. This CDR3 contains 14 residues. Germline loops: CDR1 LGHDT, CDR2 YNNKEL (reference sequence). The trim removed 5 bases at V and 8 bases at J, leaving 9 bases unmatched. The CDR3 region is CASSVTGTGKGYTF. In DNA, the CDR3 is TGTGCCAGCAGCGTTACCGGGACAGGGAAAGGCTACACCTTC.

The chain combines TRBV6-5 with TRBJ1-2; TRBD1 matches 11 bases. V trimming: 2 bases; J trimming: 8 bases; junction bases outside the gene matches: 4. CDR1 and CDR2 (germline): MNHEY, SVGAGI. This CDR3 is 14 amino acids long. This CDR3 reads CASSYGGQGGGYTF. CDR3 nucleotides: TGTGCCAGCAGTTACGGGGGACAGGGGGGAGGCTACACCTTC.

The chain carries TRBV6-1 and TRBJ1-2; weak D call: TRBD1 (6 bases). The length of the CDR3 is 15 residues. V shed 1 base and J shed 8 bases, with 17 bases lying between them. Germline CDR1 reads MNHNS; CDR2 reads SASEGT. The CDR3 nucleotides are TGTGCCAGCAGTGAAGTATACGGGACATGGTGGGGCTACACCTTC. Translation gives CASSEVYGTWWGYTF.

The chain recombines TRBV18 with TRBJ2-5; D remains unclear. Trimming left V 6 bases short and J 1 base short, with 12 bases between. Looked up from germline, CDR1 is KGHSH and CDR2 is LQKENI. The CDR3 length is 14 residues. CDR3 sequence (DNA): TGTGCCAGCTCCGACATCCTGATCCAAGAGACCCAGTACTTC. Translated, it gives CASSDILIQETQYF.

This chain connects TRBV3-1 (or the pseudogene TRBV3-2) to TRBJ2-1, with a tentative D call TRBD1 (6 bases). V was trimmed by 6 bases and J by 0 bases, leaving 15 bases between them. The V gene's germline CDR1 is LGHDT and CDR2 YNNKEL (reference sequence). The CDR3 is 16 amino acids. The CDR3 nucleotides read TGTGCCAGCAGTCACGGGCAGGGGAGCTCCTACAATGAGCAGTTCTTC. Translation gives CASSHGQGSSYNEQFF.

This chain uses TRBV9 with TRBJ2-7, with D perhaps matching TRBD2 (6 bases). Per the germline V gene, CDR1 is SGDLS and CDR2 is YYNGEE. This CDR3 has 16 residues. Between the trimmed V and J ends, which lost 0 bases and 2 bases, there was a span of 15 bases. The CDR3 is CASSVAEGGGPYEQYF. The CDR3 coding sequence is TGTGCCAGCAGCGTAGCTGAGGGAGGAGGTCCCTACGAGCAGTACTTC. Drawing the rest from reference TRBV9 and TRBJ2-7, the complete variable domain is DSGVTQTPKHLITATGQRVTLRCSPRSGDLSVYWYQQSLDQGLQFLIQYYNGEERAKGNILERFSAQQFPDLHSELNLSSLELGDSALYFCASSVAEGGGPYEQYFGPGTRLTVT.

The chain couples TRBV7-5 to TRBJ2-1; whether TRBD2, the table's D call, matches the DNA was not checked. TRBV7-5 is shown as a pseudogene. This CDR3 is 18 amino acids long. This CDR3 is CARSFPPPLAGGWDEQFF. The CDR3 region has the DNA TGTGCCAGAAGCTTCCCCCCACCACTAGCGGGGGGGTGGGATGAGCAGTTCTTC.

V is TRBV3-1 (or the pseudogene TRBV3-2) and J is TRBJ1-3, with D unresolved. Per the germline V gene, CDR1 is LGHDT and CDR2 is YNNKEL (reference sequence). This CDR3 comprises 14 residues. With 5 bases removed from V and 2 bases from J, the gap between germline ends came to 10 bases. The CDR3: CASSDQSAGNTIYF. The CDR3, as DNA: TGTGCCAGCAGCGATCAGTCAGCTGGAAACACCATATATTTT.

The genes are TRBV6-5 and TRBJ2-7; TRBD2 agrees at 7 bases. Germline values: CDR1 MNHEY, CDR2 SVGAGI. There are 14 residues in the CDR3. Unmatched junction bases numbered 15, after V lost 10 bases and J lost 6 bases. The CDR3, as DNA: TGTGCCATCCCTACCGGGACCGGGAGGTCCGAGCAGTACTTC. Translating gives CAIPTGTGRSEQYF.

The chain recombines TRBV5-1 with TRBJ2-7; no reliable D call. Germline CDR1 SGHRS, CDR2 YFSETQ. CDR3 length: 15 amino acids. V lost 5 bases and J lost 0, with 15 bases in between. CDR3: CASRFQATSSYEQYF. DNA for the CDR3: TGCGCCAGCAGGTTTCAGGCAACCAGCTCCTACGAGCAGTACTTC.

This clone was observed once. Additional DNA sequences in this sample encode the identical CDR3. This rearrangement joins TRBV28 to TRBJ1-5, with D tentatively TRBD1 (6 bases). V shed 2 bases and J shed 2 bases, with 7 bases lying between them. Germline CDR1 is MDHEN and CDR2 is SYDVKM. CDR3 length equals 14 residues. CDR3 sequence: CASSLGGGNQPQHF. Written as DNA, the CDR3 is TGTGCCAGCAGTTTAGGGGGCGGCAATCAGCCCCAGCATTTT.

This chain links TRBV27 with TRBJ1-1; D uncertain. V was trimmed by 1 base and J by 5 bases, leaving 17 bases between them. The CDR3 totals 16 residues. Looked up from germline, CDR1 is MNHEY and CDR2 is SMNVEV (reference sequence). The chain's CDR3 is CASSLYPGVGKTEAFF. CDR3 nucleotide sequence: TGTGCCAGCAGTTTATATCCCGGGGTGGGGAAGACTGAAGCTTTCTTT.

V gene TRBV6-4 combines with J gene TRBJ1-2; a possible D gene is TRBD1 (6 bases). Trimming took 4 bases from V and 5 from J, leaving 11 bases between them. The germline CDR1 and CDR2 sequences are MRHNA and SNTAGT. CDR3 length: 13 residues. CDR3 sequence reads: CASSAQGQYGYTF. Written as DNA, the CDR3 is TGTGCCAGCAGTGCGCAGGGACAATATGGCTACACCTTC.

For the CDR3, the DNA is TGTGCCAGCAGGGAGCTGGGAGGTGGCTACACCTTC. Translation gives CASRELGGGYTF. The chain combines TRBV6-6 with TRBJ1-2; no clear D. V gave up 6 bases and J gave up 7 bases, with 12 bases separating them. Germline V gene sequence: CDR1 MNHNY, CDR2 SVGAGI (reference sequence). This CDR3 has 12 residues.

This clone was picked up one time. The genes are TRBV15 and TRBJ1-3, with TRBD1 as a possible D gene (6 bases). V shed 2 bases and J shed 0 bases, with 11 bases lying between them. Per germline, CDR1 LNHNV and CDR2 YYDKDF (reference sequence). The CDR3 runs 16 residues. As DNA, the CDR3 is TGTGCCACCAGCAGACCCAGAGGGGGCTCTGGAAACACCATATATTTT. Encoded protein: CATSRPRGGSGNTIYF.

V usage is TRBV2 and J usage is TRBJ2-2; 7 bases line up with TRBD1. The CDR3 consists of 16 residues. The germline V gene has CDR1 SNHLY and CDR2 FYNNEI. V lost 6 bases to trimming and J lost 4 bases; unmatched junction nucleotides: 11. The CDR3 spells CASRRNRGQPTGELFF. CDR3 DNA: TGTGCCAGCAGGCGGAATAGGGGACAGCCCACCGGGGAGCTGTTTTTT.

The chain uses TRBV5-1 and TRBJ1-2, with 7 positions matching TRBD1. This CDR3 contains 16 residues. V lost 0 bases to trimming and J lost 5 bases; unmatched junction nucleotides: 10. Germline lookup yields CDR1 SGHRS and CDR2 YFSETQ. The DNA of the CDR3 is TGCGCCAGCAGCTTGGCTCCACAGGGGTTCGGTTATGGCTACACCTTC. As protein: CASSLAPQGFGYGYTF.

There are a few counts of this clone. This CDR3 is CSARDREEAFF. CDR3 DNA sequence: TGCAGTGCTAGGGACAGGGAGGAAGCTTTCTTT. The chain uses TRBV20-1 and TRBJ1-1; 8 bases agree with TRBD1. The CDR3 runs 11 residues. Germline CDR1 reads DFQATT; CDR2 reads SNEGSKA (reference sequence). The ends lost 3 bases at V and 8 bases at J; junction bases unmatched: 2.

This clone was counted once. The genes are TRBV5-4 and TRBJ2-7; TRBD1 matches at 11 bases. This CDR3 region has 14 residues. Germline CDR1 SGHNT, CDR2 YYREEE (reference sequence). Unmatched junction bases numbered 2, after V lost 4 bases and J lost 2 bases. The CDR3 is CASSGTGGPYEQYF. CDR3 bases: TGTGCCAGCAGCGGGACAGGGGGACCCTACGAGCAGTACTTC.

This clone has more than one count but fewer than ten. CDR3 sequence reads: CASTPDRNSYNEQFF. DNA for the CDR3: TGTGCCAGCACCCCGGACAGAAACTCCTACAATGAGCAGTTCTTC. The rearrangement uses TRBV7-8 and TRBJ2-1; tentatively, D is TRBD1 (6 bases). V dropped 7 bases and J dropped 0 bases, with 13 bases sitting between them. This CDR3 has 15 amino acids. CDR1 SGHVS and CDR2 FQNEAQ come from the germline V gene.

The rearrangement uses TRBV12-3 or TRBV12-4 and TRBJ2-1, with no clear D. Trimming left V 3 bases short and J 4 bases short, with 7 bases between. This CDR3 contains 13 residues. CDR3 amino acids: CASSLAEYNEQFF. CDR3 nucleotides: TGTGCCAGCAGTTTGGCAGAATACAATGAGCAGTTCTTC.

This chain connects TRBV5-1 to TRBJ2-5; perhaps TRBD2 as D (6 bases). Trimming removed 0 bases from V and 0 bases from J, with 12 bases in between. The CDR3 is 16 residues long. Germline CDR1 and CDR2: SGHRS and YFSETQ. As DNA, the CDR3 is TGCGCCAGCAGCTTGGGGGCGGGACGATACCAAGAGACCCAGTACTTC. Protein product: CASSLGAGRYQETQYF. Complete variable domain (other parts from reference TRBV5-1 and TRBJ2-5): KAGVTQTPRYLIKTRGQQVTLSCSPISGHRSVSWYQQTPGQGLQFLFEYFSETQRNKGNFPGRFSGRQFSNSRSEMNVSTLELGDSALYLCASSLGAGRYQETQYFGPGTRLLVL.

The genes are TRBV5-4 and TRBJ2-7; a possible D gene is TRBD2 (6 bases). Germline lookup yields CDR1 SGHNT and CDR2 YYREEE (reference sequence). The CDR3 length is 12 residues. V gave up 0 bases and J gave up 6 bases, with 7 bases separating them. DNA of the CDR3: TGTGCCAGCAGCTTGGTGGGGGGCGAGCAGTACTTC. Protein product: CASSLVGGEQYF.

This chain joins TRBV13 and TRBJ2-7; 9 bases map to TRBD1. Trimming cost V 5 bases and J 6 bases; bases outside gene matches: 2. Per germline, CDR1 PRHDT and CDR2 FYEKMQ (reference sequence). The CDR3 covers 12 residues. CDR3 residues: CASSRQGGEQYF. In DNA, the CDR3 is TGTGCCAGCAGCAGACAGGGGGGCGAGCAGTACTTC.

V and J are TRBV14 and TRBJ2-3; D is perhaps TRBD2 (5 bases). The V gene's germline CDR1 is SGHDN and CDR2 FVKESK. This CDR3 has 14 residues. Trimming stripped 5 bases from V and 2 bases from J, with 11 bases between. The CDR3 sequence: CASSWTQVTDTQYF. DNA of the CDR3: TGTGCCAGCAGCTGGACTCAGGTCACAGATACGCAGTATTTT.